This record looks at one T cell receptor beta chain sequence and its context. Trimming shortened V by 6 bases and J by 8 bases, and 11 bases separated the two germline ends. The CDR3 totals 11 residues. The germline CDR1 and CDR2 sequences are SGHNT and YYREEE (reference sequence). These data come from a study of control samples from healthy donors and cancer patients. Assay used: immunoSEQ multiplex PCR; TCRdb lists only in-frame clones, some missing. The repertoire includes 150,000 or so clones, 88% of them detected once, and approximately 1.7% sits in the top ten. The receptor's source is a man between 18 and 29 years old in good health. The chain joins TRBV5-4 to TRBJ1-1, with a tentative D call TRBD1 (5 bases). The sequenced material came from blood. CDR3 sequence (DNA): TGTGCCAGCATTTCCGGGACGGAAGCTTTCTTT. Its protein product is CASISGTEAFF. The whole variable domain, filled in from reference TRBV5-4 and TRBJ1-1, reads ETGVTQSPTHLIKTRGQQVTLRCSSQSGHNTVSWYQQALGQGPQFIFQYYREEENGRGNFPPRFSGLQFPNYSSELNVNALELDDSALYLCASISGTEAFFGQGTRLTVV.